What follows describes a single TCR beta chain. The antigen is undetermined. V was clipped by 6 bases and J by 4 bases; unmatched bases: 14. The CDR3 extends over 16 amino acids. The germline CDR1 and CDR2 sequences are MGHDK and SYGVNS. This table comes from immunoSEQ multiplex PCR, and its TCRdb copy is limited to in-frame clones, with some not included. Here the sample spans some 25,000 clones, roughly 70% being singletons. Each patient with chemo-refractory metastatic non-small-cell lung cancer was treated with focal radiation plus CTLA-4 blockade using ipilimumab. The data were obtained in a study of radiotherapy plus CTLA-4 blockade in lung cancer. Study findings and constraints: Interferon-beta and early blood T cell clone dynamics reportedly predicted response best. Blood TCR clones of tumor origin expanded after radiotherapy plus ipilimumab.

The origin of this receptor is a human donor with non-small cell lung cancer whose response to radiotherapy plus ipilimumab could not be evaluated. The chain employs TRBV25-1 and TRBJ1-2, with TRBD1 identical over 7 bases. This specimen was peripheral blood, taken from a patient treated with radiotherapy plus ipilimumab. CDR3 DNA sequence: TGTGCCAGCAGAGAGGGGGCCTCGCAGGGCGGCTATGGCTACACCTTC. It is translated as CASREGASQGGYGYTF.